The 9 T cell receptor beta chains listed next were all sequenced from one sample in a study of PD-1 blockade in mismatch repair-deficient tumors (dated by TCRdb to about 2017). Their antigens are not known. This specimen's time point label, per the study, means: roughly nine-day in vitro stimulation with candidate neoantigen peptide 2. Library preparation was by the immunoSEQ multiplex PCR assay. TCRdb stores this immuneACCESS table with in-frame sequences only. Part of the clones is absent; in the studies checked, under half of the shortfall reflects unresolved V genes, and no reason is known for the rest. The sample table records approximately 9,800 clones; approximately 86% of these occur just once. The top ten constitute 20% to 25% of the sample. The specimen comprised cells cultured in vitro, sampled from a patient treated with pembrolizumab. Receptor source: an adult with mismatch repair-deficient cancer.

This chain joins TRBV27 and TRBJ2-7, with TRBD2 matching 9 bases. This CDR3 region has 13 residues. J gave up 7 bases and V 2 bases, and 3 bases lay outside the gene matches. The V gene's germline CDR1 is MNHEY and CDR2 SMNVEV (reference sequence). The chain's CDR3 is CASSLAGGLEQYF. The DNA for the CDR3 is TGTGCCAGCAGTTTAGCGGGAGGGCTTGAGCAGTACTTC.

This rearrangement joins TRBV6-1 to TRBJ1-1; possibly TRBD1 for D (5 bases). CDR3 size: 13 residues. The germline CDR1 and CDR2 sequences are MNHNS and SASEGT. The ends were cut back, 6 bases at V and 2 bases at J, with 10 bases in the middle. The CDR3 DNA reads as TGTGCCAGCAGAGAGGGGCTAAACACTGAAGCTTTCTTT. It encodes CASREGLNTEAFF.

This clone was observed a single time. The V gene is TRBV10-3, the J gene TRBJ2-3; D is uncertain. The V gene lost 4 bases and the J gene lost 2 bases, with 7 bases spanning the gap. Germline loops: CDR1 ENHRY, CDR2 SYGVKD. The CDR3 sequence is 13 residues long. CDR3 nucleotide sequence: TGTGCCATCAGTGCCCCTAACACAGATACGCAGTATTTT. It is translated as CAISAPNTDTQYF.

This rearrangement joins TRBV11-2 to TRBJ2-2, with D unresolved. This CDR3 comprises 12 residues. Between the trimmed V and J ends, which lost 5 bases and 7 bases, there was a span of 8 bases. Germline-derived CDR1 and CDR2 are SGHAT and FQNNGV. The CDR3 sequence is CASSPRIGELFF. CDR3 DNA sequence: TGTGCCAGCAGCCCCAGAATCGGGGAGCTGTTTTTT.

This chain joins TRBV9 and TRBJ1-2; D unresolved. This CDR3 spans 15 amino acids. V was cut by 0 bases and J by 4 bases, with 13 bases left in between. Germline V CDR1 and CDR2: SGDLS, YYNGEE. The CDR3: CASSVDTSIGYGYTF. CDR3 DNA sequence: TGTGCCAGCAGCGTAGATACCAGTATTGGCTATGGCTACACCTTC.

V gene TRBV4-1 combines with J gene TRBJ2-7, with D tentatively TRBD2 (6 bases). Looked up from germline, CDR1 is MGHRA and CDR2 is YSYEKL. V gave up 0 bases and J gave up 2 bases, with 11 bases separating them. This CDR3 comprises 15 residues. The CDR3 here is CASSQEEGRPYEQYF. Written as DNA, the CDR3 is TGCGCCAGCAGCCAAGAGGAGGGCCGGCCCTACGAGCAGTACTTC.

This sequence joins TRBV19 and TRBJ1-1; the D gene is possibly TRBD1 (5 bases). Trimming pared 2 bases from V and 10 bases from J, leaving 17 bases between. This CDR3 spans 14 amino acids. Germline V gene sequence: CDR1 LNHDA, CDR2 SQIVND (reference sequence). The CDR3 DNA reads as TGTGCCAGTAGTATAAGGTTTGGGGGGAAGGGAGCTTTCTTT. It is translated as CASSIRFGGKGAFF.

V gene TRBV7-3 combines with J gene TRBJ2-2; D not resolved. The CDR3 has 15 residues. Germline V gene data show CDR1 as SGHTA and CDR2 as FQGTGA. V gave up 5 bases and J gave up 4 bases, with 14 bases separating them. The CDR3 nucleotides read TGTGCCAGCAGCCCAGAATTGGGCAGCACCGGGGAGCTGTTTTTT. This encodes CASSPELGSTGELFF. Complete variable domain (other parts from reference TRBV7-3 and TRBJ2-2): GAGVSQTPSNKVTEKGKYVELRCDPISGHTALYWYRQSLGQGPEFLIYFQGTGAADDSGLPNDRFFAVRPEGSVSTLKIQRTERGDSAVYLCASSPELGSTGELFFGEGSRLTVL.

The CDR3 protein is CASRGLAGGIQETQYF. For the CDR3, the DNA is TGTGCCAGCAGAGGACTAGCGGGAGGTATCCAAGAGACCCAGTACTTC. The V gene is TRBV27, the J gene TRBJ2-5; 14 bases align to TRBD2. CDR3 size: 16 residues. Germline-derived CDR1 and CDR2 are MNHEY and SMNVEV (reference sequence). V was pared by 6 bases and J by 1 base, with 4 bases of the junction left unmatched.